This T cell receptor (beta chain) was obtained from a study of T cell responses to AZD1222 COVID-19 vaccine. Profiling relied on immunoSEQ multiplex PCR, and the TCRdb table lists in-frame clones only, not all of them. The sample has about 110,000 clones; more than 90% are singletons. This clone was observed a single time. As yet, its antigen is unknown. General study results and limits: Close to half of spike-specific TCRs reportedly recognize unmutated variant regions. Elevations in Spike-specific TCR breadth and depth followed administration of two AZD1222 doses. Repertoires were sampled only after the peak T cell response. Mostly white British, mostly female donors; authors suggested clonal diversity may be underestimated.

CDR1 is SGHNT and CDR2 is YENEEA in the germline V gene. CDR3 length: 15 residues. V gave up 5 bases and J gave up 3 bases; unmatched junction bases: 9. The receptor was isolated from an adult in good health. This sequence joins TRBV11-3 and TRBJ1-1, with TRBD1 matching over 7 bases. The input for sequencing was peripheral blood, taken on day 0 of AZD1222 vaccination. CDR3 sequence reads: CASSLRQGYYTEAFF. CDR3 sequence (DNA): TGTGCCAGCAGCCTTCGACAGGGATATTACACTGAAGCTTTCTTT. The full variable domain, completed using reference TRBV11-3 and TRBJ1-1, is EAGVVQSPRYKIIEKKQPVAFWCNPISGHNTLYWYLQNLGQGPELLIRYENEEAVDDSQLPKDRFSAERLKGVDSTLKIQPAELGDSAVYLCASSLRQGYYTEAFFGQGTRLTVV.